This TCR beta chain was recovered during a study of blood T cell repertoires in COVID-19. Study-level background: In each case, the material was cDNA or gDNA derived from T cells, B-cell-depleted T cells, or PBMCs.

TCRdb keeps only in-frame clones here, not all; method: immunoSEQ multiplex PCR. The sample has roughly 100,000 clones, around nine tenths seen once. This sequence was found in a woman aged 50 to 65 with COVID-19, enrolled during active disease. The specimen was peripheral blood.

The CDR3 is CASSLNRGFTEAFF. The CDR3 DNA sequence: TGTGCCAGCAGCTTAAACAGGGGATTCACTGAAGCTTTCTTT. V gene TRBV13 combines with J gene TRBJ1-1; 7 bases are shared with TRBD1. CDR3 length: 14 residues. The junction had 4 bases not matched to a gene; V was cut back by 2 bases and J by 4 bases. Germline CDR1 reads PRHDT; CDR2 reads FYEKMQ (reference sequence).